This passage covers 10 T cell receptor beta chains from one sample sequenced in a study of T cells in women clearing cervical HPV infection. Data came from immunoSEQ multiplex PCR; TCRdb stores just in-frame clones and leaves some out. The repertoire table contains roughly 20,000 clones. Sequenced material: blood buffy coat. Every receptor here comes from a woman aged 18 to 75 with a cervical HPV16 infection that either progressed to CIN3+ or cleared (not recorded which).

Concerning this clone itself: The CDR3 goes on 3 residues after the read ends, and that part is filled in from the germline J gene. The V gene is TRBV5-6, the J gene TRBJ1-1; TRBD1 matches 7 bases. The germline gives CDR1 SGHDT, CDR2 YYEEEE. With 4 bases clipped from V and 4 bases from J, the junction kept 10 bases outside the gene matches. CDR3 length equals 15 residues. This CDR3 is CASSLGTVRGTEAFF. The part of the CDR3 DNA that was read is TGTGCCAGCAGCCTGGGGACAGTGAGGGGCACTGAA.

Judged by frequency, this clone is medium-sized (0.01 to 0.1%). The read stops 3 residues short of the end of the CDR3; the missing end is completed from the germline J gene. The chain carries TRBV12-3 or TRBV12-4 and TRBJ1-5; D is uncertain. V was pared by 5 bases and J by 0 bases, with 11 bases between. CDR3 length: 15 amino acids. The part of the CDR3 DNA that was read is TGTGCCAGCAGTCATGTACAGAATAGCAATCAGCCC. Protein product: CASSHVQNSNQP. The full CDR3 reads CASSHVQNSNQPQHF.

With respect to this clone: The read comes to an end 3 residues before the CDR3 does, leaving the germline J gene to fill in the end. V and J are TRBV7-2 and TRBJ2-1; D perhaps matches TRBD2 (5 bases). V lost 5 bases and J 6 bases, leaving 11 bases between the germline ends. Germline V gene lookup returns CDR1 SGHTA and CDR2 FQGNSA. The CDR3 contains 13 residues. CDR3 protein: CASSAGPVNEQFF. The part of the CDR3 DNA that was read is TGTGCCAGCAGCGCGGGCCCCGTCAATGAG.

For this clone: The missing CDR3 end, 3 residues past where the read stops, is filled in from the germline J gene. V gene TRBV4-2 combines with J gene TRBJ2-6; unclear D gene. The CDR3 has 17 residues. Germline CDR1 reads LGHNA; CDR2 reads YNFKEQ. The V and J ends lost 0 bases and 2 bases respectively, with 11 bases between them. The CDR3 bases that were read are TGTGCCAGCAGCCAAGAGGTAGTCTCGGCTGGGGCCAACGTC. Amino acid sequence: CASSQEVVSAGANV. The CDR3 reads in full as CASSQEVVSAGANVLTF.

On this clone itself: The DNA ends 3 residues before the CDR3 does, and the rest of the CDR3 is filled in from the germline J gene. V gene TRBV7-9 combines with J gene TRBJ2-1; unclear D gene. Deletions cut 4 bases from V and 7 bases from J, with 5 bases between. Germline CDR1 SEHNR, CDR2 FQNEAQ (reference sequence). The CDR3 extends over 11 amino acids. CDR3 sequence reads: CASSYSNEQFF. The covered CDR3 bases are TGTGCCAGCAGCTATTCGAATGAG.

In regard to this clone: The read comes to an end 3 residues before the CDR3 does, leaving the germline J gene to fill in the end. V gene TRBV29-1 combines with J gene TRBJ2-5; TRBD2 matches at 8 bases. V gave up 3 bases and J gave up 7 bases; unmatched junction bases: 10. CDR3 length equals 14 residues. Germline V lookup: CDR1 SQVTM, CDR2 ANQGSEA. CDR3 sequence: CSVDIGGGLVTQYF. The covered CDR3 bases are TGCAGCGTTGATATCGGGGGGGGACTCGTGACC.

This clone ranks as medium-sized in terms of frequency. The read stops 3 residues short of the end of the CDR3; the missing end is completed from the germline J gene. The chain recombines TRBV7-9 with TRBJ1-4; D might be TRBD1 (5 bases). The germline V and J ends were trimmed by 4 bases and 8 bases, with 14 bases remaining between them. Germline assignment: CDR1 SEHNR and CDR2 FQNEAQ (reference sequence). The CDR3 loop spans 14 amino acids. The chain's CDR3 is CASSSSRVYEKLFF. The CDR3 DNA, read in part, is TGTGCCAGCAGCTCCTCCAGGGTATACGAAAAA.

Regarding this clone: Coverage ceases 3 residues before the CDR3 finishes, and the germline J gene fills in the end. The rearrangement uses TRBV11-3 and TRBJ2-7; maybe TRBD1 (6 bases). V was shortened by 5 bases and J by 3 bases, with 14 bases between the two germline ends. Germline lookup yields CDR1 SGHNT and CDR2 YENEEA. CDR3 size: 14 residues. This CDR3 is CASSEQGTGYEQYF. The covered CDR3 bases are TGTGCCAGCAGCGAACAGGGTACGGGCTACGAG.

The covered CDR3 bases are TGTGCCAGCACCGACCGCGGGGCAGATACG. It is translated as CASTDRGADT. The complete CDR3 reads CASTDRGADTQYF. V gene TRBV2 combines with J gene TRBJ2-3; D is perhaps TRBD2 (6 bases). The read gets to within 3 residues of the CDR3 end, and the germline J gene fills in the rest. V was pared by 7 bases and J by 4 bases, with 12 bases between. The germline V gene encodes CDR1 SNHLY and CDR2 FYNNEI. The length of the CDR3 is 13 residues.

As for this clone: The read ends 3 residues before the CDR3 terminus; that terminus is restored from the germline J gene. The rearrangement links TRBV5-1 to TRBJ1-2; TRBD1 aligns across 7 bases. Germline loops: CDR1 SGHRS, CDR2 YFSETQ. V shed 4 bases, J shed 6 bases, and the junction held 6 bases outside the gene matches. This CDR3 comprises 13 residues. The CDR3 loop is CASSQSTGDGYTF. The CDR3 bases that were read are TGCGCCAGCAGCCAATCCACAGGGGATGGC.